These 26 T cell receptor beta chains came from one sample sequenced in a study of regulatory T cells in long-lasting Graves disease. Arm-PCR of CDR3 regions with iRepertoire HTBI primers generated TCR beta libraries. TCRdb re-called the multiplex PCR reads with MiXCR, one entry per CDR3 protein. The sample comprises about 220,000 distinct CDR3 sequences, around 19% of which are singletons, and 10% to 15% rests with the top ten. The time point here: newly diagnosed GD, antithyroid drugs for less than 3 months. RNA from PBMCs was the source of the TCR library. This sample also appeared in a second study, on T cells in Graves' hyperthyroidism and ophthalmopathy.

Sequenced here: peripheral blood mononuclear cells (PBMCs), sampled at new diagnosis, from a patient treated with antithyroid drugs. The source is a woman aged 25-40 years with Graves disease.

The sample holds many counts of this clonotype. The CDR3 DNA reads as TGTGCCAGCACTTCAGCAGATACGCAGTATTTT. This gives the protein CASTSADTQYF. This chain joins TRBV6-1 and TRBJ2-3; no firm D call. The V gene lost 7 bases and the J gene lost 4 bases, with 6 bases spanning the gap. Germline lookup yields CDR1 MNHNS and CDR2 SASEGT. The CDR3 loop spans 11 amino acids.

This clonotype was observed many times. The V gene is TRBV27, the J gene TRBJ1-1; D remains ambiguous. V was cut by 7 bases and J by 5 bases, with 20 bases left in between. Germline values: CDR1 MNHEY, CDR2 SMNVEV (reference sequence). The CDR3 contains 15 residues. The CDR3 spells CASTFPSFWWTEAFF. DNA for the CDR3: TGTGCCAGCACCTTTCCCTCCTTTTGGTGGACTGAAGCTTTCTTT.

This clonotype was detected ten times or more. The chain recombines TRBV6-5 with TRBJ1-3; D unclear. Germline V gives CDR1 MNHEY, CDR2 SVGAGI. V dropped 2 bases and J dropped 3 bases, with 8 bases sitting between them. CDR3 length equals 14 residues. The DNA of the CDR3 is TGTGCCAGCAGTTACCGGCAGGTTGGAAACACCATATATTTT. It codes for CASSYRQVGNTIYF.

This clonotype appeared many times. The chain has TRBV7-6 and TRBJ2-1; 7 positions agree with TRBD2. With V trimmed by 3 bases and J by 7 bases, 9 bases remained unmatched. The CDR3 length is 15 residues. The germline gives CDR1 SGHVS, CDR2 FNYEAQ. The DNA of the CDR3 is TGTGCCAGCAGCTTTGCGGGAGAGGCAGGGAATGAGCAGTTCTTC. Protein sequence: CASSFAGEAGNEQFF.

V usage is TRBV5-1 and J usage is TRBJ2-7; D perhaps matches TRBD1 (6 bases). The CDR3 totals 15 residues. Trimming removed 0 bases from V and 0 bases from J, with 10 bases in between. Germline V gene data show CDR1 as SGHRS and CDR2 as YFSETQ. This chain's CDR3 is CASSLATGFSYEQYF. The CDR3 DNA sequence: TGCGCCAGCAGCTTGGCAACAGGGTTCTCCTACGAGCAGTACTTC.

The chain combines TRBV4-1 with TRBJ1-3; no reliable D call. Trimming took 4 bases from V and 8 from J, leaving 9 bases between them. This CDR3 has 12 residues. Germline V gene lookup returns CDR1 MGHRA and CDR2 YSYEKL. CDR3: CASSPRGDTIYF. The DNA for the CDR3 is TGCGCCAGCAGCCCACGGGGAGACACCATATATTTT.

Turning to this clonotype: The missing conserved phenylalanine or tryptophan at the end of this CDR3 makes a read error likely. Because the CDR3's place on the DNA is in doubt, the DNA is left out and the CDR3 is given as listed by TCRdb. The V and J genes are TRBV7-2 and TRBJ1-2. The CDR3 adds up to 14 amino acids, both ends counted. In germline, CDR1 is SGHTA, CDR2 FQGNSA. The chain's CDR3 is CASSLARRVYGYNL.

This clonotype was recorded at least ten times. This sequence joins TRBV20-1 and TRBJ2-1; D is perhaps TRBD1 (5 bases). Germline CDR1 and CDR2: DFQATT and SNEGSKA (reference sequence). The CDR3 has 13 residues. The ends were cut back, 3 bases at V and 4 bases at J, with 10 bases in the middle. This CDR3 is CSARLDRYNEQFF. For the CDR3, the DNA is TGCAGTGCTAGGCTAGACAGATACAATGAGCAGTTCTTC.

At least ten counts were recorded for this clonotype. The rearrangement uses TRBV30 and TRBJ2-1; 7 positions agree with TRBD2. This CDR3 has 15 residues. With V trimmed by 0 bases and J by 5 bases, 7 bases remained unmatched. The germline CDR1 and CDR2 sequences are GTSNPN and SVGIG (reference sequence). The CDR3 coding sequence is TGTGCCTGGAGTGTATTCCCTAGCGGTAACAATGAGCAGTTCTTC. Amino acids: CAWSVFPSGNNEQFF.

At least ten counts were recorded for this clonotype. V gene TRBV27 combines with J gene TRBJ1-5; 7 bases match TRBD1. The CDR3 contains 14 residues. J gave up 0 bases and V 6 bases, and 2 bases lay outside the gene matches. Germline assignment: CDR1 MNHEY and CDR2 SMNVEV (reference sequence). This CDR3 reads CASRQGNSNQPQHF. CDR3 nucleotide sequence: TGTGCCAGCAGACAGGGGAATAGCAATCAGCCCCAGCATTTT.

The rearrangement links TRBV28 to TRBJ1-2, with D possibly TRBD1 on 5 matching bases. The V and J ends lost 6 bases and 5 bases respectively, with 28 bases between them. Per the germline V gene, CDR1 is MDHEN and CDR2 is SYDVKM. The CDR3 covers 18 residues. Here the CDR3 DNA reads TGTGCCAGCAGGTTCCCGCTGGGAGGGGCTACCTTAAGTTATGGCTACACCTTC. This codes for CASRFPLGGATLSYGYTF.

This clonotype occurred many times. The chain carries TRBV12-3 or TRBV12-4 and TRBJ2-1; 8 positions match TRBD1. After removal of 5 bases from V and 2 bases from J, the junction contained 8 bases not matched to a gene. The CDR3 has 16 amino acids. The CDR3 coding sequence is TGTGCCAGCAGTCTCGGACAGGGATTAACCTACAATGAGCAGTTCTTC. Encoded protein: CASSLGQGLTYNEQFF.

This clonotype was found many times. This sequence joins TRBV20-1 and TRBJ1-6; D is uncertain. The CDR3 has 13 residues. Trimming left V 5 bases short and J 9 bases short, with 14 bases between. Germline CDR1 and CDR2: DFQATT and SNEGSKA (reference sequence). CDR3 sequence (DNA): TGCAGTGCTCTAGGAGGGTTCGGTTCACCCCTCCACTTT. This translates into CSALGGFGSPLHF.

The chain links TRBV13 to TRBJ1-1, with 10 bases aligning to TRBD1. The junction had 6 bases not matched to a gene; V was cut back by 5 bases and J by 3 bases. Germline V lookup: CDR1 PRHDT, CDR2 FYEKMQ (reference sequence). The CDR3 extends over 15 amino acids. CDR3 protein: CASSHDRGQDTEAFF. The DNA for the CDR3 is TGTGCCAGCAGCCACGACAGGGGGCAGGACACTGAAGCTTTCTTT.

Ten or more counts support this clonotype. The chain employs TRBV28 and TRBJ2-1, with 7 positions matching TRBD1. Germline V gene data show CDR1 as MDHEN and CDR2 as SYDVKM. The CDR3 has 17 amino acids. V shed 6 bases and J 6 bases; nucleotides not matched to a gene: 17. In DNA form, the CDR3 reads TGTGCCAGCAGCCTCTTTAGGGGGCCCCTTGTGGGCAATGAGCAGTTCTTC. This gives the protein CASSLFRGPLVGNEQFF.

The chain links TRBV19 to TRBJ1-1; tentatively, D is TRBD1 (6 bases). CDR3 length: 14 residues. V dropped 5 bases and J dropped 8 bases, with 18 bases sitting between them. Germline lookup yields CDR1 LNHDA and CDR2 SQIVND (reference sequence). CDR3 amino acids: CASSEGVSSREAFF. CDR3 DNA: TGTGCCAGTAGTGAGGGGGTAAGCAGTAGAGAAGCTTTCTTT.

The rearrangement joins TRBV4-1 to TRBJ2-1; D is unresolved. V was cut by 1 base and J by 3 bases, with 13 bases left in between. CDR1 is MGHRA, CDR2 YSYEKL, per germline. The CDR3 consists of 16 residues. The CDR3 region is CASSQVSGGDYNEQFF. The CDR3 bases are TGCGCCAGCAGCCAAGTATCGGGTGGGGACTACAATGAGCAGTTCTTC.

This clonotype was seen ten or more times. This sequence joins TRBV6-2 or TRBV6-3 and TRBJ2-1; 10 nucleotides agree with TRBD2. Per the germline V gene, CDR1 is MNHEY and CDR2 is SVGEGT. The CDR3 spans 16 residues. After removal of 4 bases from V and 5 bases from J, the junction contained 8 bases not matched to a gene. The CDR3 reads CASSCGLAGGDNEQFF. In DNA, the CDR3 is TGTGCCAGCAGTTGTGGGTTAGCGGGAGGCGACAATGAGCAGTTCTTC.

This clonotype was detected many times. The junction shows a germline mismatch at one end, possibly a read error. The V call is TRBV12-3 or TRBV12-4, the J call TRBJ2-3, with TRBD2 matching 9 bases. This CDR3 has 16 residues. CDR3 amino acids: CASSVSGGTRGDAQYF. CDR3 bases: TGTGCCAGCAGTGTAAGCGGGGGGACGCGAGGAGATGCGCAGTATTTT.

The chain has TRBV20-1 and TRBJ1-1; no definite D call. The CDR3 spans 13 residues. Germline assignment: CDR1 DFQATT and CDR2 SNEGSKA (reference sequence). V was shortened by 6 bases and J by 8 bases, with 19 bases between the two germline ends. CDR3 protein: CSASTPRALEAFF. As DNA, the CDR3 is TGCAGTGCCAGTACGCCGAGGGCTCTAGAAGCTTTCTTT.

The chain joins TRBV12-3 or TRBV12-4 to TRBJ1-4; no clear D. This CDR3 comprises 11 residues. Trimming left V 5 bases short and J 8 bases short, with 6 bases between. The CDR3 here is CASSVGEKLFF. In DNA form, the CDR3 reads TGTGCCAGCAGTGTGGGCGAAAAACTGTTTTTT.

The chain has TRBV3-1 and TRBJ2-7, with D tentatively TRBD1 or TRBD2 (6 bases each). Deletions cut 4 bases from V and 4 bases from J, with 17 bases between. Germline loops: CDR1 LGHDT, CDR2 YNNKEL (reference sequence). The length of the CDR3 is 15 residues. The CDR3 DNA follows: TGTGCCAGCAGCCCGGGACTCCTAAGGGGGTACGAGCAGTACTTC. Protein product: CASSPGLLRGYEQYF.

This clonotype has a count of ten or more. This chain links TRBV5-8 with TRBJ2-3; D not certain. V lost 2 bases and J lost 10, with 11 bases in between. The CDR3 runs to 12 residues. The germline V gene has CDR1 SGHTS and CDR2 YDEGEE. CDR3 region: CASSFAQTPQYF. CDR3 in DNA: TGTGCCAGCAGCTTCGCCCAGACCCCGCAGTATTTT.

J is TRBJ2-3 and V is TRBV29-1; TRBD1 agrees at 8 bases. Germline V lookup: CDR1 SQVTM, CDR2 ANQGSEA. The J segment lost 4 bases and the V segment lost 3 bases, leaving 3 bases of the junction unmatched. The CDR3 length is 13 residues. Here the CDR3 reads CSVDPQGADTQYF. The CDR3 DNA is TGCAGCGTTGACCCACAGGGGGCAGATACGCAGTATTTT.

This clonotype was recorded at least ten times. The J gene is TRBJ2-1, the V gene TRBV7-9; 11 bases fit TRBD1. J was trimmed by 6 bases and V by 1 base; bases with no gene match: 2. The CDR3 covers 15 residues. Germline CDR1 and CDR2: SEHNR and FQNEAQ (reference sequence). The CDR3 DNA sequence: TGTGCCAGCAGCTTAGGGACAGGGGGCTCCAATGAGCAGTTCTTC. Translation gives CASSLGTGGSNEQFF.

The rearrangement uses TRBV19 and TRBJ1-2; 8 nucleotides line up with TRBD1. Germline V gene data show CDR1 as LNHDA and CDR2 as SQIVND (reference sequence). The CDR3 is 13 residues long. J was trimmed by 6 bases and V by 7 bases; bases with no gene match: 7. The CDR3 protein is CASTPRTGNGYTF. For the CDR3, the DNA is TGTGCCAGTACTCCCCGGACAGGGAATGGCTACACCTTC.